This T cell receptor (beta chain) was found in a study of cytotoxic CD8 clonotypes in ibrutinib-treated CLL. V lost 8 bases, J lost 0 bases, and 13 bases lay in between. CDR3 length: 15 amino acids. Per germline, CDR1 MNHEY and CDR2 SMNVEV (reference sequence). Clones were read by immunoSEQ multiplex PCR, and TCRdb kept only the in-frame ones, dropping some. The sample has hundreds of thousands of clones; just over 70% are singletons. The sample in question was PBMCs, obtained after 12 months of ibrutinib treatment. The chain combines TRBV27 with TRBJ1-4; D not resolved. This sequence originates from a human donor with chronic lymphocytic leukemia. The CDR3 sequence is CASLPVPATNEKLFF. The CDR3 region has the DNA TGTGCCAGCCTCCCGGTTCCTGCAACTAATGAAAAACTGTTTTTT.